This T cell receptor (beta chain) was recorded in a study of neoadjuvant anti-PD-1 for oral cavity cancer. In the study overall: Non-progressing patients received a fourth nivolumab dose near day 43, then surgery on days 50-56.

This clone showed up just once. Specified time point: after neoadjuvant nivolumab, at surgical resection. Patients had newly diagnosed, untreated stage II-IVA oral cavity squamous cell carcinoma. PBMCs were not maintained or expanded in culture before analysis. The repertoire was sequenced with immunoSEQ multiplex PCR; TCRdb's copy has only in-frame clones and lacks some. The table shows over 11,000 clones, with 65% to 85% occurring only once. CDR1 and CDR2 (germline): SGHRS, YFSETQ. The CDR3 totals 14 residues. V dropped 1 base and J dropped 1 base, with 8 bases sitting between them. This TCR was recovered from a person between 40 and 85 years old with oral cavity squamous cell carcinoma. The sequencing used PBMCs, collected after nivolumab (anti-PD-1) treatment. V usage is TRBV5-1 and J usage is TRBJ1-1; the D gene is possibly TRBD1 (5 bases). The CDR3 coding sequence is TGCGCCAGCAGCTTGACGGGGCGGAACACTGAAGCTTTCTTT. Its translation is CASSLTGRNTEAFF.